This entry lists 18 T cell receptor beta chains sequenced from one sample in a study of cytomegalovirus exposure and HLA in healthy donors. 13 Jbeta primers and 60 Vbeta primers were used for the PCR. Measured with immunoSEQ multiplex PCR; TCRdb has only the in-frame clones, and not every one. The data hold roughly 180,000 clones, with 70% to 90% observed a single time. The sequenced sample was PBMCs. These receptors all come from a woman under 30 in good health and CMV-seropositive.

The V gene is TRBV7-3, the J gene TRBJ2-5; 8 bases map to TRBD1. The J segment lost 2 bases and the V segment lost 5 bases, leaving 7 bases of the junction unmatched. Germline V gene sequence: CDR1 SGHTA, CDR2 FQGTGA. This CDR3 spans 15 amino acids. CDR3 loop: CASSLDRGPQETQYF. Written as DNA, the CDR3 is TGTGCCAGCAGCCTAGACAGGGGCCCACAAGAGACCCAGTACTTC.

This clone was detected only a few times. The same CDR3 is also encoded by other DNA sequences in this sample. The chain joins TRBV25-1 to TRBJ2-1; TRBD2 is a possible D gene (7 bases). V was shortened by 8 bases and J by 7 bases, with 12 bases between the two germline ends. From germline, CDR1 is MGHDK and CDR2 SYGVNS. The CDR3 is 12 residues long. The chain's CDR3 is CASGGAYNEQFF. The CDR3 DNA reads as TGTGCCAGCGGGGGGGCGTATAATGAGCAGTTCTTC.

This clone was recorded a few times. The genes are TRBV4-3 and TRBJ1-6, with 9 bases matching TRBD1. Germline V gene sequence: CDR1 LGHNA, CDR2 YSLEER. The junction had 5 bases not matched to a gene; V was cut back by 2 bases and J by 3 bases. The CDR3 sequence is 17 residues long. The CDR3 DNA sequence: TGCGCCAGCAGCCAATCTACGACAGGGGGCTATAATTCACCCCTCCACTTT. Translation: CASSQSTTGGYNSPLHF.

This chain connects TRBV28 to TRBJ2-7; 7 positions agree with TRBD1. CDR1 and CDR2 (germline): MDHEN, SYDVKM. There are 14 residues in the CDR3. The junction had 7 bases not matched to a gene; V was cut back by 5 bases and J by 3 bases. The CDR3 nucleotides read TGTGCCAGCAGTCCGACAGGGAAGGGCTACGAGCAGTACTTC. Translated: CASSPTGKGYEQYF.

V and J are TRBV9 and TRBJ2-1; perhaps TRBD1 as D (5 bases). The germline V gene has CDR1 SGDLS and CDR2 YYNGEE. Trimming removed 4 bases at V and 5 bases at J, with 13 bases between. The CDR3 has 14 residues. In DNA form, the CDR3 reads TGTGCCAGCAGCCCCCTTGCAGGGAACAATGAGCAGTTCTTC. It is translated as CASSPLAGNNEQFF.

The V gene is TRBV6-5, the J gene TRBJ2-5; TRBD1 matches 10 bases. The V gene end was trimmed by 2 bases and the J gene end by 4 bases; junction bases not matched to a gene: 4. This CDR3 is built from 15 residues. Germline CDR1 MNHEY, CDR2 SVGAGI. CDR3 loop: CASSYGGQGRETQYF. The CDR3, as DNA: TGTGCCAGCAGTTACGGGGGACAGGGGAGAGAGACCCAGTACTTC.

CDR3 in DNA: TGCGCCAGCAGCCCCGGGACACAGAACACCGGGGAGCTGTTTTTT. As protein: CASSPGTQNTGELFF. This chain links TRBV5-1 with TRBJ2-2, with a possible D match to TRBD1 (6 bases). This CDR3 spans 15 amino acids. Germline-derived CDR1 and CDR2 are SGHRS and YFSETQ. Trimming pared 4 bases from V and 1 base from J, leaving 11 bases between. The complete variable domain, with remaining parts taken from reference TRBV5-1 and TRBJ2-2, reads KAGVTQTPRYLIKTRGQQVTLSCSPISGHRSVSWYQQTPGQGLQFLFEYFSETQRNKGNFPGRFSGRQFSNSRSEMNVSTLELGDSALYLCASSPGTQNTGELFFGEGSRLTVL.

The V gene is TRBV6-5, the J gene TRBJ2-5; possibly TRBD1 for D (6 bases). Trimming cost V 8 bases and J 7 bases, with 11 bases left between them. This CDR3 is built from 11 residues. Looked up from germline, CDR1 is MNHEY and CDR2 is SVGAGI. This chain's CDR3 is CASGTPGTQYF. As DNA, the CDR3 is TGTGCCAGCGGGACACCGGGGACCCAGTACTTC.

The V call is TRBV7-7, the J call TRBJ2-5; TRBD1 agrees at 9 bases. The CDR3 totals 15 residues. Germline values: CDR1 SSHAT, CDR2 FNYEAQ (reference sequence). V shed 5 bases and J 4 bases; nucleotides not matched to a gene: 8. The CDR3 nucleotides are TGTGCCAGCAGCCCCCCCGGACAGGGGCGAGAGACCCAGTACTTC. Its protein is CASSPPGQGRETQYF.

This chain connects TRBV4-3 to TRBJ2-1; D may be TRBD1 (6 bases). The V gene lost 1 base and the J gene lost 8 bases, with 12 bases spanning the gap. Germline values: CDR1 LGHNA, CDR2 YSLEER. The CDR3 runs 14 residues. In nucleotides, the CDR3 is TGCGCCAGCAGCCAAGTAGAAGGGGGAGATGAGCAGTTCTTC. Amino acids: CASSQVEGGDEQFF.

The rearrangement joins TRBV6-5 to TRBJ2-5, with 9 bases aligning to TRBD1. J gave up 5 bases and V 6 bases, and 7 bases lay outside the gene matches. The CDR3 is 14 amino acids. Per the germline V gene, CDR1 is MNHEY and CDR2 is SVGAGI. CDR3 nucleotides: TGTGCCAGCAGGAACAGGGGGCGCGGTGAGACCCAGTACTTC. It encodes CASRNRGRGETQYF.

J is TRBJ2-4 and V is TRBV7-9, with a weak D call TRBD2 (5 bases). The germline CDR1 and CDR2 sequences are SEHNR and FQNEAQ (reference sequence). The CDR3 is made up of 16 amino acids. The V end was cut by 1 base, the J end by 8 bases, with 18 bases between. As DNA, the CDR3 is TGTGCCAGCAGCTTAGGGTGGGCGACCGACGGGGACATTCAGTACTTC. Amino acid sequence: CASSLGWATDGDIQYF. Complete variable domain (other parts from reference TRBV7-9 and TRBJ2-4): DTGVSQNPRHKITKRGQNVTFRCDPISEHNRLYWYRQTLGQGPEFLTYFQNEAQLEKSRLLSDRFSAERPKGSFSTLEIQRTEQGDSAMYLCASSLGWATDGDIQYFGAGTRLSVL.

This chain links TRBV7-9 with TRBJ2-1, with 8 bases matching TRBD2. The CDR3 loop spans 18 amino acids. V lost 0 bases, J lost 4 bases, and 11 bases stayed unmatched. Germline-derived CDR1 and CDR2 are SEHNR and FQNEAQ (reference sequence). The CDR3 here is CASSLASVAGPPYNEQFF. In nucleotides, the CDR3 is TGTGCCAGCAGCTTAGCTTCGGTAGCGGGGCCCCCTTACAATGAGCAGTTCTTC.

The chain uses TRBV30 and TRBJ2-3, with TRBD2 matching over 10 bases. CDR1 and CDR2 (germline): GTSNPN, SVGIG (reference sequence). The ends lost 2 bases at V and 4 bases at J; junction bases unmatched: 3. This CDR3 is 14 amino acids long. CDR3 nucleotide sequence: TGTGCCTGGAGTAGCGGGGGGGGTGCAGATACGCAGTATTTT. Translated, it gives CAWSSGGGADTQYF.

V and J are TRBV28 and TRBJ2-3; 9 positions match TRBD1. V lost 5 bases and J lost 6; bases outside the gene matches: 9. Per germline, CDR1 MDHEN and CDR2 SYDVKM. This CDR3 spans 15 amino acids. The CDR3 region is CASSPGTGLADTQYF. The CDR3 DNA is TGTGCCAGCAGTCCCGGGACAGGGTTGGCGGATACGCAGTATTTT.

As DNA, the CDR3 is TGTGCCAGCAGCTGGACAGGGGGCAATCAGCCCCAGCATTTT. Translation: CASSWTGGNQPQHF. The chain links TRBV5-6 to TRBJ1-5; the match to TRBD1 covers 9 bases. In germline, CDR1 is SGHDT, CDR2 YYEEEE. With 3 bases clipped from V and 2 bases from J, the junction kept 0 bases outside the gene matches. CDR3 length equals 14 residues.

The sample holds one count of this clone. The chain is built from TRBV25-1 and TRBJ2-1; 11 positions agree with TRBD2. This CDR3 contains 15 residues. Germline lookup yields CDR1 MGHDK and CDR2 SYGVNS. V lost 4 bases, J lost 8 bases, and 7 bases stayed unmatched. The DNA of the CDR3 is TGTGCCAGCAGTGTTAGCGGGGGGGGGAAAGATGAGCAGTTCTTC. It codes for CASSVSGGGKDEQFF.

The chain carries TRBV18 and TRBJ1-1, with 8 bases that match TRBD1. The CDR3 spans 16 residues. The trim removed 0 bases at V and 9 bases at J, leaving 12 bases unmatched. Germline V lookup: CDR1 KGHSH, CDR2 LQKENI. The CDR3 sequence is CASSPPFQGAAVKAFF. Written as DNA, the CDR3 is TGTGCCAGCTCACCACCTTTTCAGGGGGCCGCCGTCAAAGCTTTCTTT.